Below are 7 T cell receptor beta chains sequenced from a single sample in a study of T cell responses to AZD1222 COVID-19 vaccine. TCRdb's table, derived via immunoSEQ multiplex PCR, lists solely in-frame clones and lacks some. The sample includes roughly 120,000 clones, around 83% seen only once; the top ten take over 2.5%. The sequencing used peripheral blood, collected 28 days after the second AZD1222 dose. These receptors originate from an adult who received the AZD1222 COVID-19 vaccine.

In nucleotides, the CDR3 is TGTGCCAGCAGCTTAGCGCGGAATAGCGGGGGGCAGAATGAGCAGTTCTTC. Translation gives CASSLARNSGGQNEQFF. The chain has TRBV7-2 and TRBJ2-1, with TRBD2 matching over 10 bases. The CDR3 spans 17 residues. Trimming at V came to 0 bases and at J to 7 bases, leaving 9 bases not matched to a gene. In germline, CDR1 is SGHTA, CDR2 FQGNSA.

CDR3 nucleotide sequence: TGTGCCAGCAGTGAAGGAGGAAACACCATATATTTT. It encodes CASSEGGNTIYF. V gene TRBV6-1 combines with J gene TRBJ1-3; D gene ambiguous. The germline V and J ends were trimmed by 1 base and 4 bases, with 2 bases remaining between them. Germline V gene sequence: CDR1 MNHNS, CDR2 SASEGT. The CDR3 sequence is 12 residues long.

This chain connects TRBV3-1 (or the pseudogene TRBV3-2) to TRBJ1-2; 9 bases map to TRBD1. This CDR3 spans 18 amino acids. CDR1 and CDR2 from the germline V gene are LGHDT and YNNKEL (reference sequence). After removal of 2 bases from V and 4 bases from J, the junction contained 14 bases not matched to a gene. The CDR3 DNA is TGTGCCAGCAGCCAATTATCCGGGACAGGGACCCCTGTCTATGGCTACACCTTC. Translated: CASSQLSGTGTPVYGYTF.

This clone was found once. V gene TRBV11-3 combines with J gene TRBJ2-1, with D perhaps TRBD1 or TRBD2 (5 bases each). The length of the CDR3 is 16 residues. The germline CDR1 and CDR2 sequences are SGHNT and YENEEA. The germline V and J ends were trimmed by 2 bases and 6 bases, with 17 bases remaining between them. CDR3 nucleotides: TGTGCCAGCAGCTTATCTTTATTATGGGGGTCCAATGAGCAGTTCTTC. Translating gives CASSLSLLWGSNEQFF.

V and J are TRBV28 and TRBJ1-5, with D possibly matching TRBD1 (6 bases). The CDR3 consists of 16 residues. The V and J ends lost 6 bases and 0 bases respectively, with 15 bases between them. Per germline, CDR1 MDHEN and CDR2 SYDVKM. CDR3 nucleotides: TGTGCCAGCAGCCCTAATACCAGGGGTAGCAATCAGCCCCAGCATTTT. Translated, it gives CASSPNTRGSNQPQHF.

This rearrangement joins TRBV24-1 to TRBJ2-7; D may match TRBD1 or TRBD2 (5 bases each). This CDR3 has 11 amino acids. Germline CDR1 and CDR2: KGHDR and SFDVKD. Trimming pared 4 bases from V and 5 bases from J, leaving 5 bases between. CDR3 loop: CATSEGDEQYF. The CDR3 DNA reads as TGTGCCACCAGTGAGGGGGACGAGCAGTACTTC.

The rearrangement uses TRBV3-1 (or the pseudogene TRBV3-2) and TRBJ1-2; no clear D. CDR3 length: 12 amino acids. Deletions cut 1 base from V and 7 bases from J, with 7 bases between. Germline values: CDR1 LGHDT, CDR2 YNNKEL (reference sequence). The CDR3 DNA sequence: TGTGCCAGCAGCCAAGTGAGGGCTGGCTACACCTTC. Protein sequence: CASSQVRAGYTF.